The clone carrying this T cell receptor (beta chain) has at least ten counts. Its antigen remains unidentified. The library was built from about 400 ng RNA with molecular barcoded adaptors for alpha/delta and beta/gamma chains. TCRdb ran MiXCR on the reads and lists one entry per CDR3 protein. Of nearly 60,000 distinct CDR3 sequences in the sample, approximately 13% were seen once. The CDR3 has 13 residues. Trimming cost V 3 bases and J 6 bases, with 10 bases left between them. CDR1 and CDR2 from the germline V gene are LGHDT and YNNKEL (reference sequence). This entry comes from a study of read filtering for tumor transcriptome and immune sequencing. Study-level background: Transcriptome libraries were built from DNase-treated RNA. Study-level findings and limits: Even smaller IR-seq throughput identified most shared clonotypes. The CD138-negative fraction was mixed bone marrow immune cells, not pure T cells.

The rearrangement uses TRBV3-1 and TRBJ2-3, with D possibly TRBD1 on 5 matching bases. The sample comprised a population of CD138-negative cells sorted from bone marrow. The TCR originated in a donor at least 40 years old with multiple myeloma. CDR3 in DNA: TGTGCCAGCAGCCACGGACACTTCGATACGCAGTATTTT. Translation: CASSHGHFDTQYF.